Listed below are T cell receptor beta chains from one sample, sequenced in a study of blood T cell repertoires in COVID-19. Method: immunoSEQ multiplex PCR; TCRdb's copy keeps in-frame clones and lacks some. Of some 140,000 clones listed, roughly 80% are singletons. Sequenced material: PBMCs or T cells enriched from blood (not recorded which). The receptor set was obtained from a man aged 50 to 59 who had recovered from COVID-19. Each CDR3 is given with its conserved first and last residue. Fields, in order: clone size, J gene, D gene, V gene, CDR3 protein, CDR3 DNA. D genes are given only for firm matches. Size tells how often a clone was seen (once, few, many) or the class of an expanded clone, and some rows leave it out.

>.|TRBJ1-6|.|TRBV29-1
CSVNQGGDNSPLHF
TGCAGCGTTAATCAGGGAGGCGATAATTCACCCCTCCACTTT
>.|TRBJ2-7|.|TRBV9
CASSVEPGLHYEQYF
TGTGCCAGCAGCGTGGAACCGGGACTTCACTACGAGCAGTACTTC
>.|TRBJ1-5|.|TRBV12-3/TRBV12-4
CASSFEPPPQHF
TGTGCCAGCAGTTTCGAGCCCCCGCCCCAGCATTTT
>.|TRBJ2-3|TRBD2|TRBV6-4
CASSDEAGGPDTQYF
TGTGCCAGCAGTGACGAAGCGGGGGGGCCAGATACGCAGTATTTT
>.|TRBJ1-2|.|TRBV19
CASSIAVGEGYGYTF
TGTGCCAGTAGTATCGCGGTAGGGGAAGGCTATGGCTACACCTTC
>.|TRBJ2-7|.|TRBV2
CASSVSLYEQYF
TGTGCCAGCAGTGTCTCTCTCTACGAGCAGTACTTC
>.|TRBJ1-2|.|TRBV6-5
CASSYYVPGLGYGYTF
TGTGCCAGCAGTTACTACGTCCCGGGGTTGGGGTATGGCTACACCTTC
>.|TRBJ1-2|TRBD1|TRBV7-9
CASSGRQGAGGYTF
TGTGCCAGCAGCGGCAGACAGGGGGCGGGTGGCTACACCTTC
>.|TRBJ2-3|TRBD1|TRBV27
CASSRWTGSTDTQYF
TGTGCCAGCAGTCGCTGGACAGGGAGCACAGATACGCAGTATTTT
>once|TRBJ2-7|TRBD1|TRBV2
CASSLLTGSLPYEQYF
TGTGCCAGCAGCCTCTTGACAGGGTCCCTCCCCTACGAGCAGTACTTC
>.|TRBJ2-7|.|TRBV6-5
CASSLDRITYEQYF
TGTGCCAGCAGCCTCGACAGAATCACCTACGAGCAGTACTTC